This entry lists 4 T cell receptor beta chains sequenced from one sample in a study of cytomegalovirus exposure and HLA in healthy donors. The PCR made use of 60 Vbeta and 13 Jbeta primers. Method: immunoSEQ multiplex PCR; TCRdb's copy keeps in-frame clones and lacks some. The sample has about 160,000 clones; 84% are singletons. Sequencing was done on a sample of PBMCs. The origin of the receptors is a man over 45 in good health and CMV-seropositive.

The CDR3 loop reads CASSFLTGISGTDTQYF. CDR3 nucleotides: TGTGCCAGCAGCTTCTTGACCGGGATCAGCGGCACAGATACGCAGTATTTT. The chain links TRBV7-8 to TRBJ2-3, with D maybe TRBD2 (5 bases). V was pared by 3 bases and J by 1 base, with 17 bases between. Germline V lookup: CDR1 SGHVS, CDR2 FQNEAQ. The CDR3 is 17 amino acids.

The chain recombines TRBV19 with TRBJ2-3; D is perhaps TRBD1 (5 bases). V was clipped by 1 base and J by 2 bases, with 7 bases between them. Germline assignment: CDR1 LNHDA and CDR2 SQIVND (reference sequence). The CDR3 extends over 14 amino acids. CDR3 loop: CASSIVDITDTQYF. As DNA, the CDR3 is TGTGCCAGTAGTATAGTGGACATCACAGATACGCAGTATTTT.

The chain couples TRBV19 to TRBJ1-1; D not resolved. The CDR3 totals 14 residues. Trimming stripped 3 bases from V and 2 bases from J, with 10 bases between. Germline-derived CDR1 and CDR2 are LNHDA and SQIVND (reference sequence). The CDR3 reads CASSIGGFNTEAFF. CDR3 bases: TGTGCCAGTAGTATCGGAGGGTTCAACACTGAAGCTTTCTTT.

This clone was seen just once. The V gene is TRBV6-1, the J gene TRBJ2-6, with D perhaps TRBD2 (7 bases). This CDR3 spans 10 amino acids. Trimming took off 8 bases at V and 15 bases at J, with 11 bases between the two ends. Germline CDR1 reads MNHNS; CDR2 reads SASEGT. The CDR3 nucleotides are TGTGCCAGCTGGAGGGGGGGCCTGACTTTC. As protein: CASWRGGLTF.